The source of this T cell receptor beta chain is a study of blood T cell repertoires in COVID-19. Study background: From the United States, Italy and Spain came samples of acute and convalescent COVID-19. Sources were T cells, B-cell-depleted T cells, or PBMCs; the material itself was cDNA or gDNA.

Original processing notes: Reference gene primer amplification in the assay estimated nucleated cell counts. The method was immunoSEQ multiplex PCR; TCRdb's version includes in-frame clones alone and lacks a portion of them. D and trimming come from the DNA, and the V and J calls and clone size come from that table. The table shows 50,000 to 75,000 clones, with around 77% occurring only once. This CDR3 spans 15 amino acids. The ends were cut back, 5 bases at V and 1 base at J, with 14 bases in the middle. Germline V gene data show CDR1 as MNHEY and CDR2 as SVGAGI. Sequenced input: peripheral blood. This TCR was recovered from an older man with active or convalescent COVID-19. The chain links TRBV6-5 to TRBJ1-1, with TRBD1 as a possible D gene (6 bases). CDR3 nucleotide sequence: TGTGCCAGCAGTCGCGCGAGCAGGGGGAACACTGAAGCTTTCTTT. Protein product: CASSRASRGNTEAFF.